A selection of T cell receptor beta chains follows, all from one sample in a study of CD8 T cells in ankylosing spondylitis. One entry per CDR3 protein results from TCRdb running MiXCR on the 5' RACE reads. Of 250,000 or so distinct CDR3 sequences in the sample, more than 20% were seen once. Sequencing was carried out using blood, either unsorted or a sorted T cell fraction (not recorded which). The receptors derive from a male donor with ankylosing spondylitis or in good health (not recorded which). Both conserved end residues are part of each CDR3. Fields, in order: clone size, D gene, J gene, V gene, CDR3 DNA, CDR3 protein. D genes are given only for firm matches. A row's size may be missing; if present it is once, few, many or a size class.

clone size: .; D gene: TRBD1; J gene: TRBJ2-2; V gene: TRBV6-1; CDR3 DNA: TGTGCCAGCAGTCCTAACAGGGGTTCGAACACCGGGGAGCTGTTTTTT; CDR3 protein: CASSPNRGSNTGELFF
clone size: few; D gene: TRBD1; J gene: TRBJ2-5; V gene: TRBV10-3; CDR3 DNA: TGTGCCATCAGTGAAGGGGGACAGCAAGAGACCCAGTACTTC; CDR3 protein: CAISEGGQQETQYF
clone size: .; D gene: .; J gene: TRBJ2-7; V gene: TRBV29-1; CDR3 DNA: TGCAGCGTTGCTTCGAACTCCTACGAGCAGTACTTC; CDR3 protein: CSVASNSYEQYF
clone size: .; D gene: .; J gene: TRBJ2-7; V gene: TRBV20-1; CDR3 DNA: TGCAGTGCTAGTCAAGGGAGTTTCGGCGAGCAGTACTTC; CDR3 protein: CSASQGSFGEQYF
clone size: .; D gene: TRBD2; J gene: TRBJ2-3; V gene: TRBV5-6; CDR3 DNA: TGTGCCAGCAGCGGTTGGACGGGAGGGTCAGTTACGCAGTATTTT; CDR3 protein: CASSGWTGGSVTQYF
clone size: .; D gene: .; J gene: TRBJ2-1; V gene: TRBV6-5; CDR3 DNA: TGTGCCAGCAGTTACTCGGGGGTGGGCAATCAGGAGCAGTTCTTC; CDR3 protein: CASSYSGVGNQEQFF
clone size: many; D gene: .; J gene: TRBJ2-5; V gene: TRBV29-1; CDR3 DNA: TGCAGCGTTGAAGGAGACCGACAAGTACAGTACTTC; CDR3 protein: CSVEGDRQVQYF
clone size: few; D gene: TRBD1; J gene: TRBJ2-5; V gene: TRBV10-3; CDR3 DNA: TGTGCCATCCAAAAGGACAGGGGGTACCAAGAGACCCAGTACTTC; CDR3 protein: CAIQKDRGYQETQYF
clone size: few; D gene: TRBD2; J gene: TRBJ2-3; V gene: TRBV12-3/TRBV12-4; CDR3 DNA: TGTGCCAGCACCCTGCGCACGACGGGGGGGACAGATACGCAGTATTTT; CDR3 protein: CASTLRTTGGTDTQYF
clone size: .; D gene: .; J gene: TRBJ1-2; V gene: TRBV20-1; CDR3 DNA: TGCAGTGCTAGGCACACAAGGGGGGACTATGGCTACACCTTC; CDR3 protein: CSARHTRGDYGYTF
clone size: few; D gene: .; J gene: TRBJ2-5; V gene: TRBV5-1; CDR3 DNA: TGCGCCAGCAGCCTAGGGACATTGTCTAGAGAGACCCAGTACTTC; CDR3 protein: CASSLGTLSRETQYF
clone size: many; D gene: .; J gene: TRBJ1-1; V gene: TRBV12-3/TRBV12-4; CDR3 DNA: TGTGCCAGCAGTTGGAGACTAATCTCGAACACTGAAGCTTTCTTT; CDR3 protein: CASSWRLISNTEAFF
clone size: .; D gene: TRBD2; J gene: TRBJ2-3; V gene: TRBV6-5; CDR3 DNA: TGTGCCAGCAGTTTGCCTAGCGGGGGCCTTAGCACAGATACGCAGTATTTT; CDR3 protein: CASSLPSGGLSTDTQYF
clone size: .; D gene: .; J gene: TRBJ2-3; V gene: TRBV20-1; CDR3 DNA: TGCAGTTCAGAATTTGGGGATACGCAGTATTTT; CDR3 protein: CSSEFGDTQYF
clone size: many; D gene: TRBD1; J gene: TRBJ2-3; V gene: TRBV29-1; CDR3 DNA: TGCAGCGTTGAAGATCGCAGGGGGCTAGATACGCAGTATTTT; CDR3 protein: CSVEDRRGLDTQYF
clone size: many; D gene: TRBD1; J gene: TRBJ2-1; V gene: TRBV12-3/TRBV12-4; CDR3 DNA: TGTGCCAGCAGTTCAGCGGGACAGGGGGTTCGAGAGCAGTTCTTC; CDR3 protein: CASSSAGQGVREQFF
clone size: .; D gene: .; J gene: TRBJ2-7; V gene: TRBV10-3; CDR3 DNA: TGTGCCACCGGTGCGGGGACCTACGAGCAGTACTTC; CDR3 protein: CATGAGTYEQYF
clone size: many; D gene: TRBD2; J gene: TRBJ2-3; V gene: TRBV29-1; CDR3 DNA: TGCAGCGTTGGACCAAGACTAGCGGGGCGTACGCAGTATTTT; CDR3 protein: CSVGPRLAGRTQYF
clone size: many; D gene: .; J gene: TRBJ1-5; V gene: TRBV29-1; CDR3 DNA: TGCAGCGTTGAAGGGGGGTTAGGTCAGCCCCAGCATTTT; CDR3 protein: CSVEGGLGQPQHF
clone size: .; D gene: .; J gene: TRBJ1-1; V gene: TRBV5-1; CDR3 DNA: TGCGCCAGCAGCTCCGGGACAAAGAATGTCAATGCTGAAGCTTTCTTT; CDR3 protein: CASSSGTKNVNAEAFF
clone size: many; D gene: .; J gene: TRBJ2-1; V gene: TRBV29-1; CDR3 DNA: TGCAGCGTTCGCCCTACTGGGGTGGTCAATGAGCAGTTCTTC; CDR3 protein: CSVRPTGVVNEQFF
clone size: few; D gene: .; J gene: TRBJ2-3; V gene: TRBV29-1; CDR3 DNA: TGCAGCGTTTCCGGGGGAGATACGCAGTATTTT; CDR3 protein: CSVSGGDTQYF
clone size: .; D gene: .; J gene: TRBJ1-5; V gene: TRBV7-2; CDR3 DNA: TGTGCCAGCAGCTTAGCTAACGGACCCGTACATTTT; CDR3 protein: CASSLANGPVHF
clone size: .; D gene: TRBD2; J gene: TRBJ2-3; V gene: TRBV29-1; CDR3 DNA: TGCAGCGCCGCGGGGGGCGAGGGCACAGATACGCAGTATTTT; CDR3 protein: CSAAGGEGTDTQYF
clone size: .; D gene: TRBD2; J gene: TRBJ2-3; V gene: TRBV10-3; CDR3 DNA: TGTGCCATCACACGGGGGGGGATCACAGATACGCAGTATTTT; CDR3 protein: CAITRGGITDTQYF
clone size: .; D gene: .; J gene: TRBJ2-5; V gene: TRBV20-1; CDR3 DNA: TGCAGTGCCATTCCCCCGACTGGGGGGAGGGAGACCCAGTACTTC; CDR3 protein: CSAIPPTGGRETQYF
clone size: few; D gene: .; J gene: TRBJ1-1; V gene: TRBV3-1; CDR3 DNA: TGTGCCAGCAGCCAAAGAGGAGGGTTGGACACTGAAGCTTTCTTT; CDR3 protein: CASSQRGGLDTEAFF
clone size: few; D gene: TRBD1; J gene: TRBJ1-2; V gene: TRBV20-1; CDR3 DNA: TGCAGTGCTCTAGGGACAGGGGGTGGCTACACCTTC; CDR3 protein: CSALGTGGGYTF
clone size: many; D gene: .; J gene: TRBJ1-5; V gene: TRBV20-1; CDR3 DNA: TGCAGTGCTCAACCCCCTCGCAGGGTGGGTCAGCCCCAGCATTTT; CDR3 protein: CSAQPPRRVGQPQHF
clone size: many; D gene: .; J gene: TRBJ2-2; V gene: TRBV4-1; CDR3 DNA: TGCGCCAGCAGCCAAGGGTGGATTGGCACCGGGGAGCTGTTTTTT; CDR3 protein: CASSQGWIGTGELFF
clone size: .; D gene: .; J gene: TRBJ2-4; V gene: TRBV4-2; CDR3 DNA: TGTGCCAGCAGCCAAGACCGAGCTGACATTCAGTACTTC; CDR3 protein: CASSQDRADIQYF
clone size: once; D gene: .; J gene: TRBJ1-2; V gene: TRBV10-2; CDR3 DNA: TGCGCCCTCAGCCAGGGGATCAACGGTGGCTACACCTTC; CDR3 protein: CALSQGINGGYTF
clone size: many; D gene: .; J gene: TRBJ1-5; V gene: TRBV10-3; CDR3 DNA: TGTGCCATCAGCCCAGACGGGTATCAGCCCCAGCATTTT; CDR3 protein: CAISPDGYQPQHF
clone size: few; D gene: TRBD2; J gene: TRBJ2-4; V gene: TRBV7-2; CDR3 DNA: TGTGCCAGCAGCTCCGGGACTAGAGGAAACACTCAGTACTTC; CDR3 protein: CASSSGTRGNTQYF
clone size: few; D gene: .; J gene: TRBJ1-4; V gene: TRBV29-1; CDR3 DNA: TGCAGCGTTGAACGGGCGTTGGGAGAAAAACTGTTTTTT; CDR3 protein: CSVERALGEKLFF
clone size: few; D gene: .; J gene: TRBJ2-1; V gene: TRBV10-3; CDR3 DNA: TGTGCCATCAGTGCAGAGGTGCTCAATGAGCAGTTCTTC; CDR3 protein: CAISAEVLNEQFF